Presented here are 19 T cell receptor beta chains from one specimen sequenced in a study of cytomegalovirus exposure and HLA in healthy donors. In the PCR, 60 Vbeta and 13 Jbeta primers were used. Repertoires were generated with immunoSEQ multiplex PCR, while TCRdb's copy carries only in-frame clones and drops some. The table lists fewer than 180,000 clones, more than 65% of them singletons. Source material: PBMCs. The receptors were gathered from a man aged 45-60 years in good health and CMV-seropositive.

V is TRBV14 and J is TRBJ2-7; tentative D call: TRBD1 (6 bases). The CDR3 spans 13 residues. Germline CDR1 SGHDN, CDR2 FVKESK. Trimming removed 3 bases from V and 7 bases from J, with 13 bases in between. CDR3 in amino acids: CASSHQGTGEQYF. The CDR3 region has the DNA TGTGCCAGCAGCCATCAGGGGACGGGTGAGCAGTACTTC.

This chain links TRBV6-1 with TRBJ2-7; 7 nucleotides align to TRBD1. J was trimmed by 3 bases and V by 6 bases; bases with no gene match: 2. Germline V CDR1 and CDR2: MNHNS, SASEGT. The length of the CDR3 is 12 residues. DNA for the CDR3: TGTGCCAGCAGGGGGACAGTCTACGAGCAGTACTTC. This gives the protein CASRGTVYEQYF.

This sequence joins TRBV4-2 and TRBJ2-3; D gene unclear. The CDR3 covers 14 residues. Germline V gene sequence: CDR1 LGHNA, CDR2 YNFKEQ. V was cut by 0 bases and J by 4 bases, with 8 bases left in between. CDR3 DNA: TGTGCCAGCAGCCAAGACTTAGTGGCAGATACGCAGTATTTT. Translation gives CASSQDLVADTQYF.

In its sample, this clone was seen a few times. J is TRBJ2-4 and V is TRBV27; tentatively, D is TRBD1 (5 bases). Germline lookup yields CDR1 MNHEY and CDR2 SMNVEV (reference sequence). Trimming removed 6 bases at V and 4 bases at J, with 10 bases between. The length of the CDR3 is 13 residues. In DNA form, the CDR3 reads TGTGCCAGCAGCCCGCAGGGTAAAAACATTCAGTACTTC. Translating gives CASSPQGKNIQYF.

The rearrangement uses TRBV27 and TRBJ2-1; tentative D call: TRBD1 (5 bases). This CDR3 contains 16 residues. Germline V gives CDR1 MNHEY, CDR2 SMNVEV (reference sequence). The V and J ends lost 5 bases and 0 bases respectively, with 14 bases between them. The CDR3 sequence: CASSLPVRGSYNEQFF. CDR3 DNA sequence: TGTGCCAGCAGTCTCCCTGTTAGGGGCTCCTACAATGAGCAGTTCTTC.

The chain recombines TRBV9 with TRBJ2-2, with TRBD2 identical over 10 bases. With V trimmed by 0 bases and J by 4 bases, 3 bases remained unmatched. The CDR3 is 16 amino acids. CDR1 SGDLS and CDR2 YYNGEE come from the germline V gene. CDR3 sequence: CASSVAASGSTGELFF. CDR3 sequence (DNA): TGTGCCAGCAGCGTAGCGGCTAGCGGGAGCACCGGGGAGCTGTTTTTT.

Concerning this clone itself: One end of the junction varies from germline; a read error may be responsible. V is TRBV28 and J is TRBJ1-1, with D maybe TRBD1 (6 bases). In germline, CDR1 is MDHEN, CDR2 SYDVKM. This CDR3 has 10 amino acids. In DNA form, the CDR3 reads TGTGCCAGCAGCCACCGACAGGTTGTCTTT. This sequence encodes CASSHRQVVF. The whole variable domain, remainder taken from reference TRBV28 and TRBJ1-1, is DVKVTQSSRYLVKRTGEKVFLECVQDMDHENMFWYRQDPGLGLRLIYFSYDVKMKEKGDIPEGYSVSREKKERFSLILESASTNQTSMYLCASSHRQVVFGQGTRLTVV.

V gene TRBV6-1 combines with J gene TRBJ1-2; 8 bases are a match to TRBD1. CDR3 length equals 13 residues. Looked up from germline, CDR1 is MNHNS and CDR2 is SASEGT. V dropped 1 base and J dropped 5; count of bases not matched to a gene: 0. CDR3: CASSEDRGYGYTF. As DNA, the CDR3 is TGTGCCAGCAGTGAAGACAGGGGGTATGGCTACACCTTC.

As to this clone: Other DNA sequences within the sample encode an identical CDR3. CDR3 loop: CSVEGTGVGEKLFF. The CDR3 DNA reads as TGCAGCGTTGAGGGGACAGGGGTGGGTGAAAAACTGTTTTTT. The chain recombines TRBV29-1 with TRBJ1-4; 10 bases are shared with TRBD1. With 3 bases clipped from V and 7 bases from J, the junction kept 5 bases outside the gene matches. Germline V gives CDR1 SQVTM, CDR2 ANQGSEA. The CDR3 totals 14 residues.

This clone was counted between two and nine times. The V gene is TRBV6-5, the J gene TRBJ1-2; D not certain. V shed 6 bases and J shed 4 bases, with 15 bases lying between them. Germline CDR1 reads MNHEY; CDR2 reads SVGAGI. There are 14 residues in the CDR3. The CDR3 DNA reads as TGTGCCAGCAGAAACCGACTCTTTCCCTATGGCTACACCTTC. Translation gives CASRNRLFPYGYTF.

J is TRBJ1-5 and V is TRBV19, with D unresolved. V gave up 7 bases and J gave up 0 bases, with 13 bases separating them. The CDR3 runs 15 residues. Germline loops: CDR1 LNHDA, CDR2 SQIVND (reference sequence). CDR3 DNA sequence: TGTGCCAGTACCCGGGGAGGGTATAGCAATCAGCCCCAGCATTTT. This gives the protein CASTRGGYSNQPQHF.

J is TRBJ2-3 and V is TRBV10-3, with 8 bases that match TRBD1. The CDR3 consists of 16 residues. V was pared by 5 bases and J by 0 bases, with 7 bases of the junction left unmatched. The germline V gene has CDR1 ENHRY and CDR2 SYGVKD. Written as DNA, the CDR3 is TGTGCCATCAGTACAGGACAGGGATCAAGCACAGATACGCAGTATTTT. This codes for CAISTGQGSSTDTQYF.

The rearrangement uses TRBV6-1 and TRBJ1-1; no clear D. The CDR3 totals 14 residues. V was trimmed by 3 bases and J by 2 bases, leaving 10 bases between them. Germline assignment: CDR1 MNHNS and CDR2 SASEGT. The CDR3 DNA reads TGTGCCAGCAGTGACCTTGCAGAAAACACTGAAGCTTTCTTT. Amino acid sequence: CASSDLAENTEAFF.

The chain links TRBV20-1 to TRBJ1-1; D is unclear. Trimming took 3 bases from V and 10 from J, leaving 9 bases between them. The CDR3 has 10 amino acids. Germline assignment: CDR1 DFQATT and CDR2 SNEGSKA (reference sequence). The CDR3 reads CSASVAGAFF. The CDR3 DNA is TGCAGTGCTAGTGTAGCTGGAGCTTTCTTT.

This chain joins TRBV18 and TRBJ2-1, with 9 bases aligning to TRBD2. There are 15 residues in the CDR3. Trimming cost V 3 bases and J 2 bases; bases outside gene matches: 2. CDR1 is KGHSH and CDR2 is LQKENI in the germline V gene. In DNA, the CDR3 is TGTGCCAGCTCACCCCCTAGCGGGACCTACAATGAGCAGTTCTTC. This encodes CASSPPSGTYNEQFF.

The V gene is TRBV6-6, the J gene TRBJ1-1; TRBD1 might be the D (6 bases). The CDR3 is made up of 14 amino acids. The V and J ends lost 6 bases and 0 bases respectively, with 11 bases between them. Germline values: CDR1 MNHNY, CDR2 SVGAGI (reference sequence). The CDR3 region has the DNA TGTGCCAGCAGCAGAGGACAGATGAACACTGAAGCTTTCTTT. The encoded protein is CASSRGQMNTEAFF.

The chain employs TRBV6-1 and TRBJ2-7; a weak D match, TRBD2 (6 bases). V lost 3 bases to trimming and J lost 7 bases, with 13 bases between them. This CDR3 is built from 13 residues. Germline values: CDR1 MNHNS, CDR2 SASEGT. The CDR3 nucleotides are TGTGCCAGCAGTGACCGGGGGTACGGGGAGCAGTACTTC. This gives the protein CASSDRGYGEQYF.

V usage is TRBV5-4 and J usage is TRBJ2-3; 7 bases are a match to TRBD2. The J segment lost 5 bases and the V segment lost 4 bases, leaving 10 bases of the junction unmatched. CDR3 size: 15 residues. The V gene's germline CDR1 is SGHNT and CDR2 YYREEE (reference sequence). CDR3 loop: CASSPFSWEGDTQYF. The CDR3 DNA reads TGTGCCAGCAGCCCCTTTAGTTGGGAGGGAGATACGCAGTATTTT.

This clone has only a few counts. The chain carries TRBV5-6 and TRBJ2-1; TRBD2 agrees at 14 bases. Germline CDR1 SGHDT, CDR2 YYEEEE. CDR3 length: 17 amino acids. V gave up 3 bases and J gave up 8 bases; unmatched junction bases: 10. The CDR3 region is CASSWKTSGRAGYEQFF. The DNA for the CDR3 is TGTGCCAGCAGCTGGAAGACTAGCGGGAGGGCCGGCTATGAGCAGTTCTTC.